The rows below give T cell receptor beta chains drawn from one sample of a study of shared clonotypes between healthy human individuals. Using immunoSEQ multiplex PCR, the repertoire was profiled, and TCRdb retains in-frame clones only, with some absent. This table has over a million clones, 95% to 99% appearing once. The source material was naive CD4+ T cells sorted from blood. The receptors come from a man aged 25-45 years in good health. CDR3s leave out the opening cysteine and the closing phenylalanine or tryptophan. The order of the fields is V gene, J gene, CDR3 protein.

v_gene: TRBV5-6
j_gene: TRBJ2-7
CDR3aa: ASSPRPAAYEQY

v_gene: TRBV4-3
j_gene: TRBJ2-7
CDR3aa: ASSYRDRGEEPYEQY

v_gene: TRBV5-1
j_gene: TRBJ2-7
CDR3aa: ASSFAVRRDEQY

v_gene: TRBV11-2
j_gene: TRBJ2-2
CDR3aa: ASSPSRDRRTGELF

v_gene: TRBV27
j_gene: TRBJ2-7
CDR3aa: ASSLRSGRYEQY

v_gene: TRBV28
j_gene: TRBJ2-7
CDR3aa: ASSGPGQGSYEQY

v_gene: TRBV5-4
j_gene: TRBJ2-2
CDR3aa: ASSEAGLTGELF

v_gene: TRBV7-7
j_gene: TRBJ2-3
CDR3aa: ASSPGGDTQY

v_gene: TRBV27
j_gene: TRBJ2-1
CDR3aa: ASSFSLVWDEQF

v_gene: TRBV5-5
j_gene: TRBJ2-7
CDR3aa: ASSSLAVSSYEQY

v_gene: TRBV7-3
j_gene: TRBJ1-2
CDR3aa: ASSSLGQSVIYGYT

v_gene: TRBV28
j_gene: TRBJ2-7
CDR3aa: ASSPWQGQGFWEQY

v_gene: TRBV7-6
j_gene: TRBJ2-7
CDR3aa: ASSLLAGGTTYEQY

v_gene: TRBV11-2
j_gene: TRBJ1-2
CDR3aa: ASSPDSPYGYT

v_gene: TRBV13
j_gene: TRBJ2-7
CDR3aa: ASSFPGAYEQY

v_gene: TRBV21-1
j_gene: TRBJ1-2
CDR3aa: ASSTGTGAFWNYGYT

v_gene: TRBV4-2
j_gene: TRBJ2-3
CDR3aa: ASSQDQINTQY

v_gene: TRBV6-5
j_gene: TRBJ2-7
CDR3aa: ASSSGRIYEQY

v_gene: TRBV19
j_gene: TRBJ2-7
CDR3aa: ASSSRGGLEQY

v_gene: TRBV6-5
j_gene: TRBJ1-2
CDR3aa: ASSRGRGGNYGYT

v_gene: TRBV10-3
j_gene: TRBJ2-3
CDR3aa: AIGIRVRQVTDTQY

v_gene: TRBV5-4
j_gene: TRBJ2-3
CDR3aa: ASSLAKGGHLGDTQY

v_gene: TRBV5-4
j_gene: TRBJ2-2
CDR3aa: ASSFTGYTGELF

v_gene: TRBV18
j_gene: TRBJ2-3
CDR3aa: ASSPPLLAGDADTQY

v_gene: TRBV5-1
j_gene: TRBJ1-5
CDR3aa: ASSLGGAQQPQH

v_gene: TRBV23-1
j_gene: TRBJ2-7
CDR3aa: ASSPLRTGVSSYEQY

v_gene: TRBV19
j_gene: TRBJ1-4
CDR3aa: ASSIPDRRNEKLF

v_gene: TRBV27
j_gene: TRBJ2-7
CDR3aa: ASSQRGVYEQY

v_gene: TRBV15
j_gene: TRBJ1-1
CDR3aa: ATSTYRVGTTEAF

v_gene: TRBV7-6
j_gene: TRBJ1-4
CDR3aa: ASSLGQGRSEKLF

v_gene: TRBV25-1
j_gene: TRBJ1-4
CDR3aa: ASSVREKLF

v_gene: TRBV28
j_gene: TRBJ2-7
CDR3aa: ASSVAGGFGHEQY

v_gene: TRBV28
j_gene: TRBJ2-5
CDR3aa: ASSFWGEETQY

v_gene: TRBV6-5
j_gene: TRBJ1-4
CDR3aa: ASSRGTPWNEKLF

v_gene: TRBV5-6
j_gene: TRBJ2-7
CDR3aa: ASSGSGPGPYEQY

v_gene: TRBV10-2
j_gene: TRBJ2-3
CDR3aa: ASSEVSRYTQY

v_gene: TRBV5-1
j_gene: TRBJ2-2
CDR3aa: ASSLGTPAGELF

v_gene: TRBV6-5
j_gene: TRBJ1-2
CDR3aa: ASRAANYGYT

v_gene: TRBV14
j_gene: TRBJ2-3
CDR3aa: ASSQDPFWISTDTQY

v_gene: TRBV5-1
j_gene: TRBJ2-7
CDR3aa: ASSLEAGTYEQY